This T cell receptor beta chain was observed in a study of regulatory T cells in long-lasting Graves disease. TCR beta libraries were built with iRepertoire HTBI primers and Arm-PCR of CDR3 regions. Original data processing: Samples revealed approximately 60 TRBV and 14 TRBJ segments. TCRdb independently ran MiXCR on the multiplex PCR reads; one entry per CDR3 protein. The V and J calls come from TCRdb's annotation, not from the publication. The sample lists hundreds of thousands of distinct CDR3 sequences; 15% to 20% were seen once. The CDR3 extends over 15 amino acids. Trimming removed 0 bases from V and 4 bases from J; junction bases left unmatched: 8. The germline V gene encodes CDR1 GTSNPN and CDR2 SVGIG (reference sequence). As for time point: newly diagnosed GD, antithyroid drugs for less than 3 months. PBMCs provided the RNA from which the TCR library was made. The peripheral blood volume drawn was 7 to 10 milliliters, and it was collected into EDTA tubes.

These sequences were also reported in another study, on T cells in Graves' hyperthyroidism and ophthalmopathy. That investigation notes: Among clonotypes expanded in thyroid above 0.001, most were also found in blood.

The chain employs TRBV30 and TRBJ2-5; 7 nucleotides align to TRBD2. The sequenced sample was peripheral blood mononuclear cells (PBMCs), obtained at new diagnosis, from a patient treated with antithyroid drugs. The receptor was isolated from a woman aged 25 to 39 with Graves disease. The CDR3 DNA sequence: TGTGCCTGGAGTGTTTGGGGGGGGATTGGAGAGACCCAGTACTTC. Translating it yields CAWSVWGGIGETQYF.